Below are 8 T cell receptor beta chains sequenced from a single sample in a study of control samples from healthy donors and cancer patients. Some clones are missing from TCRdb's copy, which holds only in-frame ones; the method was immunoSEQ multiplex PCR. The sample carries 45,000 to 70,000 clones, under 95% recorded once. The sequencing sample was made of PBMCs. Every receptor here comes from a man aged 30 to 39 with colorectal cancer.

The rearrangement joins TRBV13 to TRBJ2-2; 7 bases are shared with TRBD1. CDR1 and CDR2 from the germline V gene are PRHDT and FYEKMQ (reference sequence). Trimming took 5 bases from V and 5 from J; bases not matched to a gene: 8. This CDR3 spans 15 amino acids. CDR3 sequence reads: CASSPRQGWTGELFF. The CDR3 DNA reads TGTGCCAGCAGCCCTCGACAGGGATGGACCGGGGAGCTGTTTTTT.

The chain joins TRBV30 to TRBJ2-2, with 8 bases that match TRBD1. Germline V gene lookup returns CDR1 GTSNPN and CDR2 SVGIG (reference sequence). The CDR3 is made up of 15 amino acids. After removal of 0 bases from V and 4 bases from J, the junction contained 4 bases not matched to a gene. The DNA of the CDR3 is TGTGCCTGGAGTGTAGACAGGGGAAGCACCGGGGAGCTGTTTTTT. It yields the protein CAWSVDRGSTGELFF.

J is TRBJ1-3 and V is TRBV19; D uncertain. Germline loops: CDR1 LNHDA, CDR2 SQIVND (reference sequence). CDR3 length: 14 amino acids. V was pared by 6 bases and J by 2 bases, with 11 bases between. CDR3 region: CASRVALAGNTIYF. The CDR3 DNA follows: TGTGCCAGTAGAGTCGCCTTGGCTGGAAACACCATATATTTT.

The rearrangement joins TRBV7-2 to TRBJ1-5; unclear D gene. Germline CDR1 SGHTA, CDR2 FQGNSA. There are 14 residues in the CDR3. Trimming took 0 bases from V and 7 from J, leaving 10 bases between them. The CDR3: CASSLAHQIQPQHF. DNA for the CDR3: TGTGCCAGCAGCTTAGCCCACCAAATACAGCCCCAGCATTTT. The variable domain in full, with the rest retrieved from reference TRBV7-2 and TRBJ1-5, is GAGVSQSPSNKVTEKGKDVELRCDPISGHTALYWYRQSLGQGLEFLIYFQGNSAPDKSGLPSDRFSAERTGGSVSTLTIQRTQQEDSAVYLCASSLAHQIQPQHFGDGTRLSIL.

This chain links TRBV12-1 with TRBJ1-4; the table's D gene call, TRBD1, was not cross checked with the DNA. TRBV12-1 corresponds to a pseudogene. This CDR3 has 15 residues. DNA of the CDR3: TGTGCCAGCAGCTTTGCCGAACATCCTAATGAAAAACTGTTTTTT. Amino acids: CASSFAEHPNEKLFF.

CDR3 DNA sequence: TGTGCTAGTGGTTCTCGGACAGGCTTGACTGAAAAACTGTTTTTT. Residues: CASGSRTGLTEKLFF. V and J are TRBV12-5 and TRBJ1-4; 7 positions agree with TRBD1. This CDR3 contains 15 residues. Trimming took 4 bases from V and 7 from J; bases not matched to a gene: 9. CDR1 is LGHNT and CDR2 is FRNRAP in the germline V gene. Drawing the rest from reference TRBV12-5 and TRBJ1-4, the complete variable domain is DARVTQTPRHKVTEMGQEVTMRCQPILGHNTVFWYRQTMMQGLELLAYFRNRAPLDDSGMPKDRFSAEMPDATLATLKIQPSEPRDSAVYFCASGSRTGLTEKLFFGSGTQLSVL.

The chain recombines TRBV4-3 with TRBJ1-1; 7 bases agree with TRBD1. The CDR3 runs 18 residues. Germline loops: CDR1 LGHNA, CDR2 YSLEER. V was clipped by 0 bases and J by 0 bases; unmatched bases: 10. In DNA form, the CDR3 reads TGCGCCAGCAGCCAAGATGGCCCCGGGACAGTCTTGAACACTGAAGCTTTCTTT. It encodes CASSQDGPGTVLNTEAFF.

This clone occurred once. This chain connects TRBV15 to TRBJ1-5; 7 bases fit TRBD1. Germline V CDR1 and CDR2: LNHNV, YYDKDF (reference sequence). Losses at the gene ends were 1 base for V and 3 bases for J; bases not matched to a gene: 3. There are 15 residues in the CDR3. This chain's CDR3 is CATSRGDRDNQPQHF. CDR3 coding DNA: TGTGCCACCAGCAGAGGCGACAGGGACAATCAGCCCCAGCATTTT.